This T cell receptor beta chain originates from a study of shared clonotypes between healthy human individuals. The authors distributed each subset's genomic DNA evenly over several immunoSEQ plates. The unsorted PBMC sample used ten immunoSEQ deep assay plates. Generated by immunoSEQ multiplex PCR, the TCRdb table keeps only in-frame clones and is missing some. Among some 470,000 clones listed, 76% were seen once. This TCR came from a woman aged 40 to 50 in good health. Some clones in this sample may be carry-over from other donors' samples. Sequenced material: PBMCs.

CDR3 nucleotide sequence: TGTGCCAGCAGCCCGAACAGGGAGCTGATAGATACGCAGTATTTT. This encodes CASSPNRELIDTQYF. This chain joins TRBV7-6 and TRBJ2-3; D may be TRBD1 (6 bases). Germline assignment: CDR1 SGHVS and CDR2 FNYEAQ. Trimming left V 5 bases short and J 5 bases short, with 17 bases between. The CDR3 extends over 15 amino acids.